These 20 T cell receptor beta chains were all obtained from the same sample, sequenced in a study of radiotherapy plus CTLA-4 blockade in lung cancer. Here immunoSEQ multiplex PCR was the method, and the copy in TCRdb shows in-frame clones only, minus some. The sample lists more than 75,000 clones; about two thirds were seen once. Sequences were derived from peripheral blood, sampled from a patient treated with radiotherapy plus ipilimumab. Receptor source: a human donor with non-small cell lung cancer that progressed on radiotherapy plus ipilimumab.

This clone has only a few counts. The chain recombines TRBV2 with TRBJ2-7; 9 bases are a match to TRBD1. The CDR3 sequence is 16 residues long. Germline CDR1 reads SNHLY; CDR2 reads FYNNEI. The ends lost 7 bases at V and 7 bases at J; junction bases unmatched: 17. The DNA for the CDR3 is TGTGCCAGCACCCCCCTGGGACAGGGAAAGGGGTCAGAGCAGTACTTC. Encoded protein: CASTPLGQGKGSEQYF.

CDR3 in DNA: TGTGCCAGCTCACCCCCGGGACAGGGAAACTATGGCTACACCTTC. Protein sequence: CASSPPGQGNYGYTF. V and J are TRBV18 and TRBJ1-2, with 9 bases lining up with TRBD1. This CDR3 spans 15 amino acids. Trimming at V came to 3 bases and at J to 2 bases, leaving 4 bases not matched to a gene. Germline V gene lookup returns CDR1 KGHSH and CDR2 LQKENI.

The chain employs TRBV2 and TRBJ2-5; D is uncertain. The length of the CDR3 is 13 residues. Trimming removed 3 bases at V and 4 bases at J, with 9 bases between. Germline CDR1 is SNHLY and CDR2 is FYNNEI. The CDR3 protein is CASSDEATETQYF. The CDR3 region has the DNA TGTGCCAGCAGTGATGAAGCGACAGAGACCCAGTACTTC.

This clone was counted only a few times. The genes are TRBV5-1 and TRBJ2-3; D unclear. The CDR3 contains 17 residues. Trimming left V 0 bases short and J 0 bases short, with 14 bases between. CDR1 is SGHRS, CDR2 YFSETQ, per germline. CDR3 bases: TGCGCCAGCAGCTTGGAACTTGGAGCCTCTAGCACAGATACGCAGTATTTT. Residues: CASSLELGASSTDTQYF. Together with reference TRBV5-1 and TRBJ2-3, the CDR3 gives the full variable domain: KAGVTQTPRYLIKTRGQQVTLSCSPISGHRSVSWYQQTPGQGLQFLFEYFSETQRNKGNFPGRFSGRQFSNSRSEMNVSTLELGDSALYLCASSLELGASSTDTQYFGPGTRLTVL.

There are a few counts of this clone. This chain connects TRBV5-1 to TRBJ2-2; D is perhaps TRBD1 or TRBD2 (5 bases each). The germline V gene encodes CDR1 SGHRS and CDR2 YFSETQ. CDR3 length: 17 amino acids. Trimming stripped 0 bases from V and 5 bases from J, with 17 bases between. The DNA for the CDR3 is TGCGCCAGCAGCTTGGCCGTCGGACTGGGGCGTACCGGGGAGCTGTTTTTT. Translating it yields CASSLAVGLGRTGELFF.

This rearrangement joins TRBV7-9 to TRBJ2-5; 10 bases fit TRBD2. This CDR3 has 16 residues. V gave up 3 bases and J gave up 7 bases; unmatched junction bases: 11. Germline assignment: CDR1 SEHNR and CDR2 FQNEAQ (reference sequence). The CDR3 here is CASSLSGGVRRPTQYF. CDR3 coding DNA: TGTGCCAGCAGCTTGAGCGGGGGGGTCCGGAGGCCGACCCAGTACTTC.

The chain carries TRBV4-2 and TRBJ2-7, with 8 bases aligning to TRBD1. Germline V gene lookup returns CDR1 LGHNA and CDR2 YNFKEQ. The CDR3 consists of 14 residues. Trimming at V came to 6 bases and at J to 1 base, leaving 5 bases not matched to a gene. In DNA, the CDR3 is TGTGCCAGCAGTCCGAACAGGGGGTCCTACGAGCAGTACTTC. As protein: CASSPNRGSYEQYF.

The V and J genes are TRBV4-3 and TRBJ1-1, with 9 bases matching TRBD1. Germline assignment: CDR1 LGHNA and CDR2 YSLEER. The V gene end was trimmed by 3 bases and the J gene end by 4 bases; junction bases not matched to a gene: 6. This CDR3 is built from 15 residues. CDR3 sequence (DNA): TGCGCCAGCAGCCATGGACAGGGGTGGGGCACTGAAGCTTTCTTT. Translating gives CASSHGQGWGTEAFF.

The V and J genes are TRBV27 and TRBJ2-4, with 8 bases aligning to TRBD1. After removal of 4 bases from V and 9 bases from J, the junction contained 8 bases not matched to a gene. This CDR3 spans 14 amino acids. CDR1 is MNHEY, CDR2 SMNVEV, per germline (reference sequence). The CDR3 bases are TGTGCCAGCAGTTCCCGGGACAGGATTAGCATTCAGTACTTC. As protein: CASSSRDRISIQYF.

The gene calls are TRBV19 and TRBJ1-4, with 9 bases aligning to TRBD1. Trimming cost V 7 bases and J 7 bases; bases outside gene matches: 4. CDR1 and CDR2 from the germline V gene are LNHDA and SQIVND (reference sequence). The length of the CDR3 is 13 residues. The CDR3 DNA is TGTGCCAGTAAGGGACAGGGCGGTGAAAAACTGTTTTTT. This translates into CASKGQGGEKLFF.

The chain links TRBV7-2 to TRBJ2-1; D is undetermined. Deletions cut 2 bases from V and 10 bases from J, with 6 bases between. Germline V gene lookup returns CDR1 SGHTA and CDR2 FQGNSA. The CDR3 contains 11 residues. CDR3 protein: CASSLKVEQFF. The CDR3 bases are TGTGCCAGCAGCTTAAAGGTAGAGCAGTTCTTC.

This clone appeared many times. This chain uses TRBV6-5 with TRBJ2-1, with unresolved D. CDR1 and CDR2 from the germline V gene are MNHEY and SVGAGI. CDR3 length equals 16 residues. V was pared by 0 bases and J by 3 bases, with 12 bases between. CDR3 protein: CASSYSRLVDYNEQFF. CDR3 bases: TGTGCCAGCAGTTACTCGAGGCTAGTAGACTACAATGAGCAGTTCTTC.

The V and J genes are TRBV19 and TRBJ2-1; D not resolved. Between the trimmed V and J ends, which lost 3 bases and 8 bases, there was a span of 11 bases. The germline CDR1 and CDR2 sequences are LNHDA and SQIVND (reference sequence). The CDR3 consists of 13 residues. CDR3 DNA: TGTGCCAGTAGTATGATCGTGGCTCATGAGCAGTTCTTC. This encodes CASSMIVAHEQFF.

DNA for the CDR3: TGTGCCAGCAGTTTGGGAGGGGTTAGCAATCAGCCCCAGCATTTT. It is translated as CASSLGGVSNQPQHF. V gene TRBV28 combines with J gene TRBJ1-5; possible D gene TRBD1, 5 bases. This CDR3 comprises 15 residues. The V end was cut by 3 bases, the J end by 0 bases, with 9 bases between. CDR1 and CDR2 (germline): MDHEN, SYDVKM.

CDR3 amino acids: CASSSVGPALNTEAFF. DNA of the CDR3: TGTGCCAGCAGTTCGGTGGGGCCAGCATTGAACACTGAAGCTTTCTTT. This chain connects TRBV28 to TRBJ1-1, with D perhaps TRBD1 (5 bases). CDR1 is MDHEN and CDR2 is SYDVKM in the germline V gene. CDR3 length equals 16 residues. V was clipped by 4 bases and J by 0 bases, with 15 bases between them.

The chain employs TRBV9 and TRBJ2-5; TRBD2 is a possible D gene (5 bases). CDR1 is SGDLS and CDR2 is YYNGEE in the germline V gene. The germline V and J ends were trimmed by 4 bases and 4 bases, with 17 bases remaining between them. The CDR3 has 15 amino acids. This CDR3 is CASSKRLANRETQYF. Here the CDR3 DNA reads TGTGCCAGCAGCAAACGGTTAGCGAATCGAGAGACCCAGTACTTC.

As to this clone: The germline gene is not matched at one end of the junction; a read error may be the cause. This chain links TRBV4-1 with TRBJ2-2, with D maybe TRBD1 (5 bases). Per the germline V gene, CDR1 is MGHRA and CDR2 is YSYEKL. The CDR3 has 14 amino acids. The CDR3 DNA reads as TGCGCCAGCAGACAAGGGGCGAACACCGGGGAGCTGTTTTTT. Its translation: CASRQGANTGELFF.

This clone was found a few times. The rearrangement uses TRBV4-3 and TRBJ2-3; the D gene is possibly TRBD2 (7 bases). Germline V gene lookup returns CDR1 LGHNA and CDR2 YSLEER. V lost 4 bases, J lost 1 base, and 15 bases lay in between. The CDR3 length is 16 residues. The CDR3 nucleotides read TGCGCCAGCAGCCTGGGGGGGGGCGCGGGCACAGATACGCAGTATTTT. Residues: CASSLGGGAGTDTQYF.

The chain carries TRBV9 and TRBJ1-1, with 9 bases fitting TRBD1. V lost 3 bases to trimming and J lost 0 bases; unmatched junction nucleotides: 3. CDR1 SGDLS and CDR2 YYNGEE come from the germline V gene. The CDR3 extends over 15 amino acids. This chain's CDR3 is CASSETGGMNTEAFF. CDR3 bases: TGTGCCAGCAGCGAGACAGGGGGGATGAACACTGAAGCTTTCTTT.

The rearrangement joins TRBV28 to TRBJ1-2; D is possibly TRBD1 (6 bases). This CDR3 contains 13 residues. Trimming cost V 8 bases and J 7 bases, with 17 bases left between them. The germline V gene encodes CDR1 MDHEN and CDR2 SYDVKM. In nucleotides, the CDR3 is TGTGCCAGCCGTTACCGGGGGGCGGGTGGCTACACCTTC. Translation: CASRYRGAGGYTF.